The clone carrying this T cell receptor beta chain occurred a few times. The target antigen is unknown. The sequenced template was RNA, covering the TCR beta CDR3 region. The first-round RT-PCR employed HTBI primers together with the Qiagen OneStep RT-PCR kit. A multiplex PCR was then performed as the second round. A single record per CDR3 protein comes from TCRdb applying MiXCR to the multiplex PCR reads. This sample carries about 600,000 distinct CDR3 sequences, 35% to 40% of them seen once, and the ten largest clones take about 4.2%. The entry originates in a study of Graves' ophthalmopathy and Graves' hyperthyroidism. Overall study findings and caveats: Among expanded thyroid clonotypes above 0.001 frequency, most also occurred in blood. Progression of ophthalmopathy was predicted by the model with 60% to 71% sensitivity and under 85% specificity.

V was clipped by 7 bases and J by 6 bases; unmatched bases: 12. This CDR3 region has 15 residues. CDR1 MDHEN and CDR2 SYDVKM come from the germline V gene. Sequencing was carried out using peripheral blood or thyroid tissue (not recorded which). The chain recombines TRBV28 with TRBJ2-7, with 10 bases fitting TRBD1. This TCR was recovered from an adult man with Graves' hyperthyroidism. This CDR3 is CASKPTGQGLTEQYF. Here the CDR3 DNA reads TGTGCCAGCAAACCCACGGGACAGGGGCTTACCGAGCAGTACTTC. The variable domain in full, completed from reference TRBV28 and TRBJ2-7, reads DVKVTQSSRYLVKRTGEKVFLECVQDMDHENMFWYRQDPGLGLRLIYFSYDVKMKEKGDIPEGYSVSREKKERFSLILESASTNQTSMYLCASKPTGQGLTEQYFGPGTRLTVT.